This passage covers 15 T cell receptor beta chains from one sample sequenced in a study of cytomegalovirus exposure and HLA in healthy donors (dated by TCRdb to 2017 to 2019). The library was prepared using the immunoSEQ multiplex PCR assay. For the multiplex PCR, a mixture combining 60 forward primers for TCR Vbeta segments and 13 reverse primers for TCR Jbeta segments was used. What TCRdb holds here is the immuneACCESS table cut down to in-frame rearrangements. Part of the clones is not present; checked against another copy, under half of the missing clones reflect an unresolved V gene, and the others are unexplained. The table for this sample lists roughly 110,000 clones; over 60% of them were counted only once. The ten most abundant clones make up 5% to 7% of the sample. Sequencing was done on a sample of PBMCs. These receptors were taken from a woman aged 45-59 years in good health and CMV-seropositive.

The CDR3 nucleotides read TGTGCCAGCAGAGGCGGGGGGGGCACCGGGGAGCTGTTTTTT. Its protein product is CASRGGGGTGELFF. The J gene is TRBJ2-2, the V gene TRBV7-3, with TRBD2 matching over 9 bases. The CDR3 is 14 residues long. V trimming: 6 bases; J trimming: 4 bases; junction bases outside the gene matches: 3. The V gene's germline CDR1 is SGHTA and CDR2 FQGTGA.

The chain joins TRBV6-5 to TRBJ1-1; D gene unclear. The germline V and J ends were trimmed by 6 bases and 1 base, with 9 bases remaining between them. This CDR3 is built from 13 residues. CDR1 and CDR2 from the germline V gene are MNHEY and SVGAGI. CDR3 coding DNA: TGTGCCAGCAGCCTCGGTAGGAACACTGAAGCTTTCTTT. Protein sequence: CASSLGRNTEAFF.

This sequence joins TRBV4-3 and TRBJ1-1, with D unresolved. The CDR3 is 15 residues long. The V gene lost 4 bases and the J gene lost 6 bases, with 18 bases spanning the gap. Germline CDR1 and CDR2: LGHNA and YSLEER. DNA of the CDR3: TGCGCCAGCAGCCCAGGAAGGTACTGGGTCTCTGAAGCTTTCTTT. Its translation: CASSPGRYWVSEAFF.

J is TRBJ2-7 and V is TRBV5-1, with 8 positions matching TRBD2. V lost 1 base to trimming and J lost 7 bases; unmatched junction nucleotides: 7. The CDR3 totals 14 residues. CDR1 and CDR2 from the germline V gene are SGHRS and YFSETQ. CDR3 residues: CASSLNGGAREQYF. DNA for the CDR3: TGCGCCAGCAGCTTGAACGGGGGGGCCCGGGAGCAGTACTTC.

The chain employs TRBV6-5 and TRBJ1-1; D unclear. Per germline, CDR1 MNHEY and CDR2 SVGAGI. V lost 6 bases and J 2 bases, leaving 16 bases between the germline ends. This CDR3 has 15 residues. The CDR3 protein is CASRRLPTENTEAFF. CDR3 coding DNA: TGTGCCAGCAGACGACTTCCAACTGAAAACACTGAAGCTTTCTTT.

As DNA, the CDR3 is TGTGCCAGCAGCCAAGACTGGAACACCGGGGAGCTGTTTTTT. Translation gives CASSQDWNTGELFF. The rearrangement joins TRBV7-3 to TRBJ2-2; D unclear. This CDR3 is built from 14 residues. Germline V CDR1 and CDR2: SGHTA, FQGTGA. V was clipped by 5 bases and J by 1 base, with 8 bases between them.

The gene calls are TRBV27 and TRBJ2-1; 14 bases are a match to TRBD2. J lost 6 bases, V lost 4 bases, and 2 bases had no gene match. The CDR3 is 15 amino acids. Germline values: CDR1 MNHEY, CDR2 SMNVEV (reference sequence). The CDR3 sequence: CASSSGTSGGNEQFF. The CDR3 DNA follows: TGTGCCAGCAGTTCCGGGACTAGCGGGGGCAATGAGCAGTTCTTC.

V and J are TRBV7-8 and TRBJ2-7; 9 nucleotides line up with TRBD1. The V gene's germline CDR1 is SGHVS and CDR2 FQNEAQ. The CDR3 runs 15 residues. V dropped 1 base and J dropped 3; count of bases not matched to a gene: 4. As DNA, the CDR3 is TGTGCCAGCAGCTTAGTGGGGACAGGGCTCTACGAGCAGTACTTC. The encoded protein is CASSLVGTGLYEQYF.

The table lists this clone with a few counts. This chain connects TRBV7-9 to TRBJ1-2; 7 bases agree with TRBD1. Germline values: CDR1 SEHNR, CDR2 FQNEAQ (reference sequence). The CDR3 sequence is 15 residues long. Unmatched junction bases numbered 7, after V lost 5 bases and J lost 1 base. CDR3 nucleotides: TGTGCCAGCAGCACCGACAGGGAGCTTAACTATGGCTACACCTTC. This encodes CASSTDRELNYGYTF.

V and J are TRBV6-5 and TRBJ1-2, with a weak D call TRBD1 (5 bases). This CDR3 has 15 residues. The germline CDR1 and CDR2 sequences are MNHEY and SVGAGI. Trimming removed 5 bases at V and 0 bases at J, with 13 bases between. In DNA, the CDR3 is TGTGCCAGCAGTATTACAGGCCCAGCTAACTATGGCTACACCTTC. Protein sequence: CASSITGPANYGYTF.

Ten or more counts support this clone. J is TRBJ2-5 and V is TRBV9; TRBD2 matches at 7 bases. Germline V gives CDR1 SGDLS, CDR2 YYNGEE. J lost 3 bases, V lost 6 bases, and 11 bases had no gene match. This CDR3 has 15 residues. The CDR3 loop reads CASTLGGTTEETQYF. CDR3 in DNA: TGTGCCAGCACCCTCGGGGGGACGACTGAAGAGACCCAGTACTTC.

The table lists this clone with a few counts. The CDR3 loop reads CASSQLGGGYTF. The CDR3 DNA reads as TGCGCCAGCAGCCAATTAGGGGGCGGCTACACCTTC. This chain links TRBV4-1 with TRBJ1-2; the match to TRBD1 covers 7 bases. Germline V CDR1 and CDR2: MGHRA, YSYEKL. Trimming removed 2 bases from V and 8 bases from J; junction bases left unmatched: 2. The CDR3 is 12 amino acids.

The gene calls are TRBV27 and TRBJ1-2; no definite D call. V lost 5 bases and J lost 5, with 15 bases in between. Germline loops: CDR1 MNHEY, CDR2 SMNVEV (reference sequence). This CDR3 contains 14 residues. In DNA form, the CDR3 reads TGTGCCAGCAGTCTCCTAGGAGGTGGTTATGGCTACACCTTC. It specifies CASSLLGGGYGYTF.

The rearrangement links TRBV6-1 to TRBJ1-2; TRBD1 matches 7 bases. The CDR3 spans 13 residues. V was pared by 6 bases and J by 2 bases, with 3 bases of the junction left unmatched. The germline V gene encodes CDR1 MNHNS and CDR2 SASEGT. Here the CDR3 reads CASSETGNYGYTF. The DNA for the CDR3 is TGTGCCAGCAGCGAGACAGGGAACTATGGCTACACCTTC.

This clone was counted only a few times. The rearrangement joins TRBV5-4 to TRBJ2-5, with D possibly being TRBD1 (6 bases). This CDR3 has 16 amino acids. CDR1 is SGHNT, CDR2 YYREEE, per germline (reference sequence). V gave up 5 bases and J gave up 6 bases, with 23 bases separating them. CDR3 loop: CASSIDSTGRGKTQYF. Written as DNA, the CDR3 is TGTGCCAGCAGTATCGATTCTACAGGGCGTGGGAAGACCCAGTACTTC.